This TCR beta chain was retrieved from a study of blood T cell repertoires in COVID-19. Across the whole study: Both acute and convalescent COVID-19 samples were obtained from the United States, Italy and Spain. Sources were T cells, B-cell-depleted T cells, or PBMCs; the material itself was cDNA or gDNA.

The CDR3 is 15 amino acids. The germline V gene has CDR1 LNHDA and CDR2 SQIVND (reference sequence). V gave up 2 bases and J gave up 6 bases; unmatched junction bases: 7. As handled by the study authors: Nucleated cell counts were estimated from reference gene primer amplification. Libraries were prepared by immunoSEQ multiplex PCR; TCRdb keeps only in-frame clonotypes and omits some of them. That table supplies the V and J calls and clone size; D and trimming were determined from the DNA. The sample carries about 89,000 clones, about 84% recorded once. This receptor was identified in a woman older than 75 with acute or convalescent COVID-19. The chain is built from TRBV19 and TRBJ2-1; 7 bases are a match to TRBD2. The specimen sequenced was peripheral blood. The CDR3 loop is CASSIFEAGLNEQFF. CDR3 coding DNA: TGTGCCAGTAGTATATTTGAAGCGGGACTCAATGAGCAGTTCTTC. The entire variable domain, with the rest obtained from reference TRBV19 and TRBJ2-1, is as follows: DGGITQSPKYLFRKEGQNVTLSCEQNLNHDAMYWYRQDPGQGLRLIYYSQIVNDFQKGDIAEGYSVSREKKESFPLTVTSAQKNPTAFYLCASSIFEAGLNEQFFGPGTRLTVL.